These 28 T cell receptor beta chains were all obtained from the same sample, sequenced in a study of post-analysis software for immune sequencing data. Findings and limits, study-wide: Several TRBV segments, TRBV5-6, TRBV5-1 and TRBV20-1 among them, were found more frequent in patients than controls.

Which antigens these TCRs recognize remains unknown. The TCR beta cDNA libraries contained unique molecular identifiers. TCRdb passed the PCR reads through MiXCR, listing each CDR3 protein once. This table holds 150,000 to 200,000 distinct CDR3 sequences, roughly 31% found once. The sequenced material came from blood. These receptor sequences come from a girl aged 10 to 17 with multiple sclerosis.

CDR3 amino acids: CASSPPQSTSGGAIQYF. The CDR3 nucleotides are TGTGCCAGCAGCCCTCCCCAATCGACTAGCGGGGGGGCTATTCAGTACTTC. The chain carries TRBV7-2 and TRBJ2-5; 14 nucleotides match TRBD2. Germline V lookup: CDR1 SGHTA, CDR2 FQGNSA. V was clipped by 5 bases and J by 11 bases; unmatched bases: 16. This CDR3 has 17 amino acids.

This clonotype was picked up many times. The J gene is TRBJ1-4, the V gene TRBV6-2 or TRBV6-3; 9 bases line up with TRBD1. Per the germline V gene, CDR1 is MNHEY and CDR2 is SVGEGT. With 0 bases clipped from V and 10 bases from J, the junction kept 0 bases outside the gene matches. The CDR3 runs 13 residues. In DNA, the CDR3 is TGTGCCAGCAGTTACTCGGACAGGGGAAAACTGTTTTTT. The encoded protein is CASSYSDRGKLFF.

V gene TRBV18 combines with J gene TRBJ2-2, with 9 positions matching TRBD1. CDR3 length: 17 residues. V dropped 3 bases and J dropped 1; count of bases not matched to a gene: 6. Germline V gene data show CDR1 as KGHSH and CDR2 as LQKENI. The CDR3: CASSPQQGAENTGELFF. Written as DNA, the CDR3 is TGTGCCAGCTCACCCCAACAGGGGGCTGAGAACACCGGGGAGCTGTTTTTT.

The chain links TRBV27 to TRBJ2-5, with 13 nucleotides matching TRBD2. The germline gives CDR1 MNHEY, CDR2 SMNVEV (reference sequence). CDR3 length equals 15 residues. V lost 6 bases to trimming and J lost 11 bases; unmatched junction nucleotides: 12. The CDR3 nucleotides read TGTGCCAGCAGAGGACTAGCGGGAGCCGACAATGAGCAGTACTTC. It codes for CASRGLAGADNEQYF.

This rearrangement joins TRBV19 to TRBJ2-1; tentative D call: TRBD2 (6 bases). This CDR3 region has 12 residues. Trimming stripped 3 bases from V and 10 bases from J, with 10 bases between. Germline loops: CDR1 LNHDA, CDR2 SQIVND (reference sequence). The CDR3 DNA sequence: TGTGCCAGTAGTATGGGGGGTAGGGAGCAGTTCTTC. Its translation: CASSMGGREQFF.

With regard to this clonotype: Just one base apart from a much larger clone, this may be a read error. V and J are TRBV20-1 and TRBJ2-1; D is perhaps TRBD1 or TRBD2 (5 bases each). V was trimmed by 5 bases and J by 7 bases, leaving 21 bases between them. CDR3 length equals 15 residues. Germline V CDR1 and CDR2: DFQATT, SNEGSKA (reference sequence). The CDR3 here is CSALDSAGFNNEQFF. The CDR3 DNA follows: TGCAGTGCTCTAGACAGTGCGGGCTTCAATAATGAGCAGTTCTTC.

Many counts were recorded for this clonotype. This chain uses TRBV29-1 with TRBJ2-7; TRBD1 matches at 7 bases. CDR3 length: 11 residues. The V gene's germline CDR1 is SQVTM and CDR2 ANQGSEA. Trimming cost V 7 bases and J 2 bases; bases outside gene matches: 2. This CDR3 reads CSAGTAYEQYF. DNA for the CDR3: TGCAGCGCTGGGACAGCCTACGAGCAGTACTTC.

As regards this clonotype: A read error may explain this, as a much larger clone is one base away. This chain connects TRBV5-6 to TRBJ1-2; D gene uncertain. From germline, CDR1 is SGHDT and CDR2 YYEEEE. This CDR3 contains 15 residues. The ends were cut back, 0 bases at V and 6 bases at J, with 15 bases in the middle. Here the CDR3 DNA reads TGTGCCAGCAGCTTGGGAGACTGGTTCCTCCATGGCTACACCTTC. It is translated as CASSLGDWFLHGYTF. The full variable domain, in which reference TRBV5-6 and TRBJ1-2 provide the parts outside the CDR3, is DAGVTQSPTHLIKTRGQQVTLRCSPKSGHDTVSWYQQALGQGPQFIFQYYEEEERQRGNFPDRFSGHQFPNYSSELNVNALLLGDSALYLCASSLGDWFLHGYTFGSGTRLTVV.

This chain connects TRBV28 to TRBJ1-5; D is ambiguous. V dropped 2 bases and J dropped 0 bases, with 8 bases sitting between them. The CDR3 loop spans 15 amino acids. CDR1 is MDHEN, CDR2 SYDVKM, per germline. The CDR3 spells CASSLDYLSNQPQHF. The CDR3 region has the DNA TGTGCCAGCAGTTTAGATTACCTTAGCAATCAGCCCCAGCATTTT.

As regards this clonotype: Lacking the conserved final phenylalanine or tryptophan, this CDR3 likely reflects a read error. The chain joins TRBV28 to TRBJ1-2; tentative D call: TRBD1 (5 bases). This CDR3 is 16 amino acids long. V gave up 6 bases and J gave up 0 bases, with 17 bases separating them. Germline loops: CDR1 MDHEN, CDR2 SYDVKM. The CDR3 nucleotides are TGTGCCAGCAGCTGGTCTTTGGGGGGATCTAACTATGGCTACACCTCC. As protein: CASSWSLGGSNYGYTS.

This clonotype was seen ten or more times. This chain joins TRBV18 and TRBJ2-1, with D possibly being TRBD2 (5 bases). Germline V CDR1 and CDR2: KGHSH, LQKENI. The CDR3 runs to 16 residues. With 2 bases removed from V and 0 bases from J, the gap between germline ends came to 11 bases. Here the CDR3 DNA reads TGTGCCAGCTCACCAATTGCGGGCTACTCCTACAATGAGCAGTTCTTC. Amino acid sequence: CASSPIAGYSYNEQFF. Using reference TRBV18 and TRBJ2-1 for the parts outside the CDR3, the full variable domain is NAGVMQNPRHLVRRRGQEARLRCSPMKGHSHVYWYRQLPEEGLKFMVYLQKENIIDESGMPKERFSAEFPKEGPSILRIQQVVRGDSAAYFCASSPIAGYSYNEQFFGPGTRLTVL.

Notes on this clonotype: This may be a read error, as it is one base from a much larger clone. The CDR3 loop is CASSSSTRQGAKTQYF. DNA of the CDR3: TGTGCCAGCAGTTCCTCGACGAGACAGGGGGCAAAGACCCAGTACTTC. The rearrangement links TRBV6-6 to TRBJ2-5; 10 nucleotides align to TRBD1. The CDR3 is 16 amino acids. The V and J ends lost 4 bases and 6 bases, in that order; junction bases with no gene match: 11. The germline V gene encodes CDR1 MNHNY and CDR2 SVGAGI (reference sequence).

The chain employs TRBV15 and TRBJ2-5; maybe TRBD1 (5 bases). The CDR3 loop spans 14 amino acids. Germline V gives CDR1 LNHNV, CDR2 YYDKDF (reference sequence). Deletions cut 0 bases from V and 4 bases from J, with 9 bases between. The chain's CDR3 is CATSRDRVRETQYF. The CDR3 nucleotides read TGTGCCACCAGCAGAGACAGGGTACGAGAGACCCAGTACTTC.

Concerning this clonotype itself: This may come from a read error, since a much larger clone is one base off. The chain uses TRBV10-3 and TRBJ2-1, with D possibly matching TRBD2 (5 bases). Judging by the DNA end, TRBJ2-7 fits better; the J call may be wrong. The CDR3 extends over 16 amino acids. The V gene's germline CDR1 is ENHRY and CDR2 SYGVKD. CDR3 residues: CAISEESGRSYNEQYF. In nucleotides, the CDR3 is TGTGCCATCAGTGAGGAATCGGGAAGGTCCTACAATGAGCAGTACTTC.

There are a few counts of this clonotype. The V gene is TRBV7-8, the J gene TRBJ1-2; D is uncertain. The CDR3 consists of 14 residues. The germline CDR1 and CDR2 sequences are SGHVS and FQNEAQ. The germline V and J ends were trimmed by 2 bases and 5 bases, with 12 bases remaining between them. CDR3 amino acids: CASSLSQELYGYTF. CDR3 in DNA: TGTGCCAGCAGCTTATCCCAAGAGCTATATGGCTACACCTTC.

This clonotype has a handful of counts. Just one base apart from a much larger clone, this may be a read error. The chain has TRBV10-3 and TRBJ2-5, with 8 bases identical to TRBD2. This CDR3 region has 13 residues. J was trimmed by 11 bases and V by 6 bases; bases with no gene match: 11. Looked up from germline, CDR1 is ENHRY and CDR2 is SYGVKD. The chain's CDR3 is CAISGRAVNEQYF. The CDR3, as DNA: TGTGCCATCAGCGGGAGGGCCGTCAATGAGCAGTACTTC.

Only a few counts were recorded for this clonotype. The chain links TRBV27 to TRBJ2-7; 9 bases map to TRBD2. CDR3 size: 16 residues. Trimming cost V 0 bases and J 3 bases; bases outside gene matches: 6. CDR1 is MNHEY, CDR2 SMNVEV, per germline (reference sequence). The CDR3 DNA reads as TGTGCCAGCAGTTTATCGGTTAGCGGGAGTTTCTACGAGCAGTACTTC. Protein product: CASSLSVSGSFYEQYF.

This clonotype was counted a single time. The rearrangement joins TRBV7-9 to TRBJ1-1, with D unresolved. Between the trimmed V and J ends, which lost 2 bases and 4 bases, there was a span of 14 bases. This CDR3 region has 15 residues. CDR1 is SEHNR and CDR2 is FQNEAQ in the germline V gene (reference sequence). The CDR3 region is CASSLWRGSSTEAFF. The CDR3 DNA reads TGTGCCAGCAGCTTATGGCGGGGAAGTAGCACTGAAGCTTTCTTT.

The chain employs TRBV20-1 and TRBJ2-7; D may be TRBD1 or TRBD2 (5 bases each). The germline CDR1 and CDR2 sequences are DFQATT and SNEGSKA (reference sequence). This CDR3 has 15 amino acids. V gave up 4 bases and J gave up 0 bases, with 16 bases separating them. The CDR3 DNA is TGCAGTGCTAAGGGAAGCTGGGGGAGCTCCTACGAGCAGTACTTC. Its translation: CSAKGSWGSSYEQYF.

The sample holds a few counts of this clonotype. The DNA for the CDR3 is TGTGCCAGCAGAACCAGGGGTGAGCAGTTCTTC. Its protein product is CASRTRGEQFF. The chain employs TRBV28 and TRBJ2-1; possible D gene TRBD1, 6 bases. V was cut by 6 bases and J by 9 bases, with 9 bases left in between. The CDR3 runs 11 residues. The V gene's germline CDR1 is MDHEN and CDR2 SYDVKM.

This clonotype was seen a few times. The chain couples TRBV5-1 to TRBJ2-1; D possibly corresponds to TRBD2 (6 bases). Between the trimmed V and J ends, which lost 7 bases and 4 bases, there was a span of 15 bases. The CDR3 has 14 amino acids. From germline, CDR1 is SGHRS and CDR2 YFSETQ. CDR3 in DNA: TGCGCCAGCCACCGGGACTCTTCATACAATGAGCAGTTCTTC. This encodes CASHRDSSYNEQFF.

This clonotype has a handful of counts. Since a much larger clone is just one base distant, this may be a read error. V gene TRBV6-5 combines with J gene TRBJ2-7; 7 positions agree with TRBD1. The germline CDR1 and CDR2 sequences are MNHEY and SVGAGI. V lost 6 bases, J lost 3 bases, and 8 bases stayed unmatched. This CDR3 region has 14 residues. The DNA for the CDR3 is TGTGCCAGCAGGGCCGGGACAGTGGACTACGAGCAGTACTTC. It yields the protein CASRAGTVDYEQYF.

The chain has TRBV6-2 or TRBV6-3 and TRBJ2-7; a weak D match, TRBD2 (6 bases). Germline V gene data show CDR1 as MNHEY and CDR2 as SVGEGT. This CDR3 is 16 amino acids long. Trimming took off 5 bases at V and 5 bases at J, with 22 bases between the two ends. CDR3 amino acids: CASSLQPPGSRDEQYF. The CDR3 region has the DNA TGTGCCAGCAGTCTACAGCCTCCCGGGAGTAGGGACGAGCAGTACTTC.

Note on this clonotype: Compared with germline, one end of the junction differs, possibly owing to a read error. The chain has TRBV5-1 and TRBJ2-1; 7 bases match TRBD2. The CDR3 runs 12 residues. CDR1 is SGHRS, CDR2 YFSETQ, per germline. The CDR3 DNA is TGCGCCAGCGGCTTGGGAGGGAATGAGCAGTTCTTC. Its translation is CASGLGGNEQFF.

This clonotype was recorded many times. The chain links TRBV20-1 to TRBJ2-7, with unresolved D. Trimming left V 0 bases short and J 2 bases short, with 17 bases between. The CDR3 covers 16 residues. Germline values: CDR1 DFQATT, CDR2 SNEGSKA (reference sequence). The chain's CDR3 is CSARDDFRPGAYEQYF. DNA for the CDR3: TGCAGTGCTAGAGATGATTTTCGGCCAGGTGCCTACGAGCAGTACTTC.

This clonotype was seen once. The chain has TRBV2 and TRBJ2-4, with D maybe TRBD2 (8 bases). The J call may be faulty, since TRBJ2-7 better matches the DNA end. Germline lookup yields CDR1 SNHLY and CDR2 FYNNEI. CDR3 length equals 14 residues. CDR3 DNA: TGTGCCGGTATAGCGGGAAAGGGGGCGTACGAGCAGTACTTC. Translation: CAGIAGKGAYEQYF.

About this clonotype itself: Since a much larger clone is just one base distant, this may be a read error. This chain joins TRBV20-1 and TRBJ2-3; TRBD2 is a possible D gene (6 bases). With 4 bases removed from V and 4 bases from J, the gap between germline ends came to 15 bases. The CDR3 consists of 14 residues. The germline CDR1 and CDR2 sequences are DFQATT and SNEGSKA (reference sequence). CDR3 coding DNA: TGCAGTGCTATGCCGGCTAGCGAAGCAGATACGCAGTATTTT. Translated: CSAMPASEADTQYF.

This clonotype was counted only a few times. The chain combines TRBV28 with TRBJ1-1; D remains unclear. The germline V gene has CDR1 MDHEN and CDR2 SYDVKM. The CDR3 loop spans 14 amino acids. Trimming pared 6 bases from V and 6 bases from J, leaving 17 bases between. CDR3 protein: CASRPVIGVSEAFF. CDR3 nucleotides: TGTGCCAGCAGGCCGGTTATTGGAGTGTCTGAAGCTTTCTTT. Full variable domain (rest looked up from reference TRBV28 and TRBJ1-1): DVKVTQSSRYLVKRTGEKVFLECVQDMDHENMFWYRQDPGLGLRLIYFSYDVKMKEKGDIPEGYSVSREKKERFSLILESASTNQTSMYLCASRPVIGVSEAFFGQGTRLTVV.